This entry lists 30 T cell receptor beta chains sequenced from one sample in a study of cytotoxic CD8 clonotypes in ibrutinib-treated CLL. Sequencing used immunoSEQ multiplex PCR; TCRdb keeps in-frame clones, though not all of them. This table holds about 130,000 clones, around 84% found once. The material was PBMCs, obtained after 24 months of ibrutinib treatment. The receptors shown here come from a human donor with chronic lymphocytic leukemia.

The chain combines TRBV19 with TRBJ1-2; D is unresolved. Trimming cost V 2 bases and J 4 bases, with 14 bases left between them. The germline gives CDR1 LNHDA, CDR2 SQIVND (reference sequence). The CDR3 is 15 amino acids. In nucleotides, the CDR3 is TGTGCCAGTAGTATACTGGGCCACATGGGCTATGGCTACACCTTC. This gives the protein CASSILGHMGYGYTF.

The count of this clone is one. The chain couples TRBV7-9 to TRBJ1-1, with TRBD1 as a possible D gene (5 bases). V lost 1 base to trimming and J lost 6 bases, with 15 bases between them. CDR3 length equals 15 residues. The germline CDR1 and CDR2 sequences are SEHNR and FQNEAQ (reference sequence). CDR3 nucleotides: TGTGCCAGCAGCTTAGGACTGGGGCGGGGGGCTGAAGCTTTCTTT. Protein product: CASSLGLGRGAEAFF.

The chain couples TRBV5-1 to TRBJ1-3; 7 bases are a match to TRBD1. CDR1 SGHRS and CDR2 YFSETQ come from the germline V gene. Germline trimming cut 0 bases from V and 2 bases from J; bases unmatched to any gene: 8. CDR3 length equals 17 residues. CDR3 region: CASSLVRTGVTGNTIYF. The CDR3 DNA reads TGCGCCAGCAGCTTGGTTCGAACAGGGGTGACTGGAAACACCATATATTTT.

The rearrangement joins TRBV29-1 to TRBJ2-5; D uncertain. This CDR3 region has 13 residues. V lost 0 bases and J 7 bases, leaving 12 bases between the germline ends. Germline V gene lookup returns CDR1 SQVTM and CDR2 ANQGSEA. CDR3 amino acids: CSVEERWRGTQYF. In DNA form, the CDR3 reads TGCAGCGTTGAAGAGAGGTGGAGAGGGACCCAGTACTTC. Full variable domain (missing parts from reference TRBV29-1 and TRBJ2-5): SAVISQKPSRDICQRGTSLTIQCQVDSQVTMMFWYRQQPGQSLTLIATANQGSEATYESGFVIDKFPISRPNLTFSTLTVSNMSPEDSSIYLCSVEERWRGTQYFGPGTRLLVL.

The genes are TRBV10-3 and TRBJ1-5; the match to TRBD1 covers 9 bases. CDR1 is ENHRY, CDR2 SYGVKD, per germline. The CDR3 length is 18 residues. V shed 0 bases and J 0 bases; nucleotides not matched to a gene: 6. CDR3 residues: CAISESGTGTYSNQPQHF. CDR3 in DNA: TGTGCCATCAGTGAGTCGGGGACAGGGACCTATAGCAATCAGCCCCAGCATTTT.

In this sample, this clone turned up once. The chain recombines TRBV5-4 with TRBJ1-1; 7 positions match TRBD1. Per the germline V gene, CDR1 is SGHNT and CDR2 is YYREEE (reference sequence). V lost 1 base to trimming and J lost 1 base; unmatched junction nucleotides: 4. The CDR3 sequence is 15 residues long. In DNA form, the CDR3 reads TGTGCCAGCAGCTTGCAGACAGGGCAGAACACTGAAGCTTTCTTT. Its protein product is CASSLQTGQNTEAFF.

The chain employs TRBV30 and TRBJ1-2; TRBD1 aligns across 9 bases. CDR1 GTSNPN and CDR2 SVGIG come from the germline V gene (reference sequence). V was pared by 2 bases and J by 8 bases, with 6 bases of the junction left unmatched. The CDR3 spans 13 residues. The chain's CDR3 is CAWSPGTGNGYTF. The CDR3 DNA reads as TGTGCCTGGAGTCCCGGGACAGGGAACGGCTACACCTTC.

CDR3 sequence: CASSPGGGVGKNIQYF. Written as DNA, the CDR3 is TGCGCCAGCAGCCCCGGGGGAGGGGTTGGCAAAAACATTCAGTACTTC. The V call is TRBV5-1, the J call TRBJ2-4; 7 nucleotides align to TRBD2. This CDR3 is built from 16 residues. In germline, CDR1 is SGHRS, CDR2 YFSETQ. V lost 4 bases to trimming and J lost 3 bases; unmatched junction nucleotides: 10.

The chain is built from TRBV5-4 and TRBJ2-5, with D possibly called TRBD1 or TRBD2 (5 bases each). The germline V gene has CDR1 SGHNT and CDR2 YYREEE (reference sequence). This CDR3 is 16 amino acids long. Trimming removed 0 bases at V and 5 bases at J, with 17 bases between. CDR3 bases: TGTGCCAGCAGCTTGGCAGGGACCTATTCGGGGGAGACCCAGTACTTC. Its translation is CASSLAGTYSGETQYF. The variable domain in full, completed from reference TRBV5-4 and TRBJ2-5, reads ETGVTQSPTHLIKTRGQQVTLRCSSQSGHNTVSWYQQALGQGPQFIFQYYREEENGRGNFPPRFSGLQFPNYSSELNVNALELDDSALYLCASSLAGTYSGETQYFGPGTRLLVL.

V gene TRBV10-1 combines with J gene TRBJ1-1; D is unresolved. CDR1 WNHNN and CDR2 SYGVQD come from the germline V gene (reference sequence). This CDR3 region has 14 residues. Trimming removed 10 bases at V and 0 bases at J, with 15 bases between. This chain's CDR3 is CANSLNSMNTEAFF. The CDR3 region has the DNA TGCGCCAACTCACTAAACTCGATGAACACTGAAGCTTTCTTT.

The chain joins TRBV7-9 to TRBJ1-6; D uncertain. Per germline, CDR1 SEHNR and CDR2 FQNEAQ (reference sequence). Trimming left V 0 bases short and J 7 bases short, with 7 bases between. The CDR3 consists of 14 residues. CDR3 DNA: TGTGCCAGCAGCTTAGCTTACGTGAATTCACCCCTCCACTTT. It encodes CASSLAYVNSPLHF.

This clone was observed a single time. The V call is TRBV6-6, the J call TRBJ2-3; 7 nucleotides line up with TRBD2. Trimming took 5 bases from V and 2 from J; bases not matched to a gene: 7. The CDR3 totals 15 residues. Germline V CDR1 and CDR2: MNHNY, SVGAGI (reference sequence). CDR3 coding DNA: TGTGCCAGCAGTACCCAAGCGGGGTTCACAGATACGCAGTATTTT. This encodes CASSTQAGFTDTQYF.

In this sample, this clone turned up a few times. J is TRBJ1-6 and V is TRBV30; tentatively, D is TRBD1 (5 bases). The CDR3 is 13 amino acids. Trimming shortened V by 4 bases and J by 8 bases, and 12 bases separated the two germline ends. The germline gives CDR1 GTSNPN, CDR2 SVGIG (reference sequence). The CDR3 nucleotides are TGTGCCTGGAACGGGGCGTCAGATTCACCCCTCCACTTT. This translates into CAWNGASDSPLHF.

This rearrangement joins TRBV29-1 to TRBJ2-1, with TRBD1 identical over 7 bases. The CDR3 has 15 residues. Germline CDR1 reads SQVTM; CDR2 reads ANQGSEA. Trimming removed 6 bases from V and 8 bases from J; junction bases left unmatched: 16. DNA of the CDR3: TGCAGCGTCCGACAGGGAGAGTTCCTTTTGGATGAGCAGTTCTTC. Amino acid sequence: CSVRQGEFLLDEQFF.

The J gene is TRBJ1-1, the V gene TRBV11-3, with a tentative D call TRBD1 (5 bases). Trimming shortened V by 5 bases and J by 1 base, and 11 bases separated the two germline ends. The CDR3 loop spans 14 amino acids. CDR1 SGHNT and CDR2 YENEEA come from the germline V gene. The CDR3 is CASSLRGGNTEAFF. CDR3 coding DNA: TGTGCCAGCAGCCTCCGGGGCGGGAACACTGAAGCTTTCTTT.

The chain joins TRBV4-2 to TRBJ2-5; 14 positions agree with TRBD2. The CDR3 runs 18 residues. The ends lost 3 bases at V and 0 bases at J; junction bases unmatched: 6. Germline-derived CDR1 and CDR2 are LGHNA and YNFKEQ. CDR3 DNA sequence: TGTGCCAGCAGCCAGGGGACTAGCGGGGGAAAGTACCAAGAGACCCAGTACTTC. Its protein product is CASSQGTSGGKYQETQYF.

The J gene is TRBJ1-4, the V gene TRBV5-1; a weak D match, TRBD1 (5 bases). V shed 4 bases and J shed 7 bases, with 14 bases lying between them. CDR1 is SGHRS, CDR2 YFSETQ, per germline. The CDR3 runs to 14 residues. The CDR3 is CASSPGLRGEKLFF. In nucleotides, the CDR3 is TGCGCCAGCAGCCCGGGCCTAAGGGGTGAAAAACTGTTTTTT.

This chain links TRBV7-8 with TRBJ1-5; D might be TRBD1 (5 bases). The CDR3 loop spans 15 amino acids. Trimming left V 1 base short and J 0 bases short, with 7 bases between. Looked up from germline, CDR1 is SGHVS and CDR2 is FQNEAQ. This CDR3 is CASSLGGDSNQPQHF. The CDR3 bases are TGTGCCAGCAGCTTAGGAGGGGATAGCAATCAGCCCCAGCATTTT.

Ten or more counts support this clone. The CDR3 is CASSQDRQLAKNIQYF. CDR3 coding DNA: TGTGCCAGCAGCCAAGATCGGCAATTAGCCAAAAACATTCAGTACTTC. The chain combines TRBV14 with TRBJ2-4; D not certain. The CDR3 has 16 amino acids. Germline V lookup: CDR1 SGHDN, CDR2 FVKESK. The germline V and J ends were trimmed by 0 bases and 0 bases, with 9 bases remaining between them.

This clone was seen a handful of times. This chain joins TRBV15 and TRBJ1-6; no clear D gene. Trimming left V 3 bases short and J 10 bases short, with 10 bases between. The CDR3 loop spans 13 amino acids. Germline V CDR1 and CDR2: LNHNV, YYDKDF (reference sequence). This CDR3 reads CATSRSTYSPLHF. CDR3 bases: TGTGCCACCAGCAGGAGTACCTACTCACCCCTCCACTTT.

This clone was counted only a few times. This chain joins TRBV10-1 and TRBJ2-7; D ambiguous. Germline V CDR1 and CDR2: WNHNN, SYGVQD (reference sequence). The V end lost 2 bases, the J end lost 4 bases, and 6 bases lay between the germline ends. The CDR3 length is 12 residues. Here the CDR3 DNA reads TGCGCCAGCAGTGAGAATGGGTACGAGCAGTACTTC. It codes for CASSENGYEQYF.

The rearrangement uses TRBV14 and TRBJ2-5; D gene ambiguous. Germline V lookup: CDR1 SGHDN, CDR2 FVKESK. Trimming took 2 bases from V and 7 from J, leaving 8 bases between them. The CDR3 loop spans 12 amino acids. This chain's CDR3 is CASSQSSGTQYF. CDR3 bases: TGTGCCAGCAGCCAAAGCAGTGGGACCCAGTACTTC.

The chain is built from TRBV7-2 and TRBJ2-4; D is unresolved. CDR1 SGHTA and CDR2 FQGNSA come from the germline V gene. The ends were cut back, 3 bases at V and 0 bases at J, with 9 bases in the middle. The length of the CDR3 is 15 residues. The CDR3: CASSLRSLAKNIQYF. The CDR3 DNA reads as TGTGCCAGCAGCTTGAGAAGTCTAGCCAAAAACATTCAGTACTTC.

The V gene is TRBV4-1, the J gene TRBJ2-5; 13 bases agree with TRBD2. After removal of 4 bases from V and 0 bases from J, the junction contained 14 bases not matched to a gene. The germline CDR1 and CDR2 sequences are MGHRA and YSYEKL. This CDR3 is 20 amino acids long. This CDR3 is CASSLDPPGTSGTDQETQYF. CDR3 in DNA: TGCGCCAGCAGCCTCGATCCTCCCGGGACTAGCGGGACCGACCAAGAGACCCAGTACTTC.

For the CDR3, the DNA is TGTGCCAGCAGCCCAGGGGTTGAAAAACTGTTTTTT. It is translated as CASSPGVEKLFF. The chain uses TRBV2 and TRBJ1-4, with D perhaps matching TRBD1 (6 bases). Germline CDR1 SNHLY, CDR2 FYNNEI. The CDR3 is 12 amino acids. V shed 6 bases and J shed 7 bases, with 9 bases lying between them.

This chain connects TRBV5-1 to TRBJ2-2; D possibly corresponds to TRBD1 (5 bases). CDR3 length: 15 residues. The V end lost 5 bases, the J end lost 1 base, and 12 bases lay between the germline ends. CDR1 SGHRS and CDR2 YFSETQ come from the germline V gene. Here the CDR3 reads CASRPLTGNTGELFF. For the CDR3, the DNA is TGCGCCAGCAGGCCCTTAACAGGGAACACCGGGGAGCTGTTTTTT.

This clone was seen a single time. V is TRBV29-1 and J is TRBJ2-5, with 10 bases identical to TRBD2. Germline assignment: CDR1 SQVTM and CDR2 ANQGSEA. V lost 3 bases to trimming and J lost 5 bases; unmatched junction nucleotides: 9. The CDR3 totals 15 residues. CDR3 protein: CSVDPSGGAGETQYF. The DNA for the CDR3 is TGCAGCGTTGACCCAAGCGGGGGGGCCGGGGAGACCCAGTACTTC.

V gene TRBV19 combines with J gene TRBJ1-3; D is perhaps TRBD1 (6 bases). The CDR3 spans 17 residues. The germline gives CDR1 LNHDA, CDR2 SQIVND (reference sequence). V lost 5 bases to trimming and J lost 2 bases, with 19 bases between them. The CDR3 region is CASSPRGGPRPGNTIYF. CDR3 DNA sequence: TGTGCCAGTAGTCCTAGAGGGGGTCCCCGTCCTGGAAACACCATATATTTT.

The V and J genes are TRBV9 and TRBJ2-1, with 9 positions matching TRBD1. V shed 4 bases and J 2 bases; nucleotides not matched to a gene: 10. Germline values: CDR1 SGDLS, CDR2 YYNGEE. The CDR3 has 17 residues. CDR3 amino acids: CASSPRTGAVPYNEQFF. The DNA for the CDR3 is TGTGCCAGCAGCCCCCGGACAGGGGCGGTCCCCTACAATGAGCAGTTCTTC.

The V gene is TRBV6-6, the J gene TRBJ2-1; TRBD2 matches 13 bases. With V trimmed by 8 bases and J by 8 bases, 3 bases remained unmatched. The CDR3 is 13 amino acids. Germline V gene lookup returns CDR1 MNHNY and CDR2 SVGAGI (reference sequence). CDR3 residues: CASGLAGVYEQFF. CDR3 nucleotides: TGTGCCAGCGGACTAGCGGGGGTATATGAGCAGTTCTTC.